Below, one T cell receptor beta chain is given with its context. This clonotype was observed a few times. Which antigen it targets is not known. Qualities for individual bases were not recorded, and no much larger clone is one base off. V has 5 bases trimmed and J has 7 bases trimmed; junction bases matching no gene number 9. Inclusive of the bounding cysteine and phenylalanine, the CDR3 is 15 residues long. Here the CDR3 DNA is all that survives: 45 bases in frame from base 1. The germline V gene yields SGHVS for CDR1 and FQNEAQ for CDR2. A case-control design nested within a healthcare worker cohort in London, UK, was used, with weekly nasopharyngeal swab PCR tests and blood sampling performed. Healthcare workers were enrolled in the week of the UK lockdown, from 23 to 31 March 2020, and were followed every week for up to roughly 15 weeks. This sample stems from a study of early T cells in non-severe SARS-CoV-2 infection (dated by TCRdb to 2020 to 2022). With respect to the entire study: Because TCR sequencing relied on bulk RNA taken from unsorted whole blood, pairing of alpha and beta chains was not possible. Results the study describes overall, beyond this receptor: Matching against VDJdb was skewed toward anti-spike CD8 responses, likely underestimated virus-specific expansions, and missed private and CD4 specificities.

Library preparation used 5' RACE. For sequencing, a NextSeq 500 was employed. In the TCR library protocol, unique molecular identifiers were attached to individual cDNA molecules to correct for PCR bias and sequencing error. Sequencing covered both TCR alpha and beta chains, and within each sample the abundances of alpha and beta sequences were tightly co-correlated. For the original study's pipeline: Decombinator V4 was used to perform V gene, J gene and CDR3 annotation of TCR sequences. TCRs were defined as expanded if a significant change between any two time points was detected under a Poisson model with p below 0.0001. TCR abundances were normalised to the total number of TCRs sequenced per sample and were expressed as counts per million. TRAV1-2 paired with TRAJ12, TRAJ20 or TRAJ33 defined MAIT TCRs, while TRAV10 paired with TRAJ18 defined iNKT TCRs. VDJdb, accessed 1 November 2021, was searched for CMV, EBV and SARS-CoV-2 annotated TCRs, excluding TCRs annotated for multiple antigens. TCRdb applied fastp at Q25 and MiXCR to the public reads, then kept only in-frame beta chains. Each entry merges the rows of one CDR3 protein and shows their most common DNA and genes. In this record, the V and J calls reflect TCRdb's handling and not the investigators' own analysis. The sample table shows roughly 80,000 distinct CDR3 sequences, and around 10% are seen once. The ten largest clones add up to 9.5% to 15% of the sample.

Recombination joined TRBV7-8 with TRBJ2-1; 9 bases in the middle match TRBD2. The source was whole blood, collected at baseline. This clonotype originated in an adult who was a healthcare worker with PCR-confirmed SARS-CoV-2 infection or an uninfected control (not recorded which). The CDR3 is CASSLGTSIWNEQFF. In nucleotide form, the sequence is TGTGCCAGCAGCCTGGGGACTAGCATATGGAATGAGCAGTTCTTC.